This T cell receptor beta chain was observed in a study of blood T cell repertoires in COVID-19. The wider study: The study drew acute and convalescent COVID-19 samples from the United States, Italy and Spain.

The CDR3 is 15 amino acids. V shed 6 bases and J 7 bases; nucleotides not matched to a gene: 9. Germline V CDR1 and CDR2: LGHNT, FRNRAP. Produced via immunoSEQ multiplex PCR; TCRdb's table is partial and in-frame only. The sample holds 150,000 to 200,000 clones; more than 90% are singletons and the top ten take 0.53%. This chain connects TRBV12-5 to TRBJ2-1, with 10 bases aligning to TRBD1. The sample comprised peripheral blood. The TCR originated in a man aged 45-65 years with acute or convalescent COVID-19. CDR3 DNA: TGTGCTAGTGGCCCAGGGACAGGGGCCGTTAATGAGCAGTTCTTC. It yields the protein CASGPGTGAVNEQFF.